A single sample gave rise to the 32 T cell receptor beta chains below, sequenced in a study of T cell responses to AZD1222 COVID-19 vaccine. Assay used: immunoSEQ multiplex PCR; TCRdb lists only in-frame clones, some missing. There are some 140,000 clones in the sample; roughly 85% occur only once, and 7.9% lies in the top ten. The sequencing here drew on peripheral blood, taken 28 days after the second dose of the MenACWY control vaccine. Receptor source: an adult who received the MenACWY meningococcal vaccine as a control.

The chain has TRBV9 and TRBJ1-2; 10 bases map to TRBD1. V lost 3 bases, J lost 6 bases, and 2 bases stayed unmatched. CDR3 length equals 13 residues. The V gene's germline CDR1 is SGDLS and CDR2 YYNGEE. CDR3 sequence reads: CASSDGQGDGYTF. CDR3 bases: TGTGCCAGCAGCGACGGACAGGGGGATGGCTACACCTTC.

This chain links TRBV11-3 with TRBJ1-5; no definite D call. Germline assignment: CDR1 SGHNT and CDR2 YENEEA. V was pared by 1 base and J by 3 bases, with 13 bases between. The CDR3 runs 16 residues. CDR3 sequence: CASSLVVTTVNQPQHF. The CDR3 DNA reads TGTGCCAGCAGCTTAGTCGTCACTACCGTCAATCAGCCCCAGCATTTT.

A few counts support this clone. V is TRBV10-3 and J is TRBJ2-7; 8 positions match TRBD1. This CDR3 region has 14 residues. The germline CDR1 and CDR2 sequences are ENHRY and SYGVKD. V lost 3 bases and J lost 2; bases outside the gene matches: 3. The CDR3, as DNA: TGTGCCATCAGTGACGGACAGGGCCCCTACGAGCAGTACTTC. As protein: CAISDGQGPYEQYF.

J is TRBJ1-4 and V is TRBV4-2; 8 nucleotides match TRBD1. The CDR3 is 19 amino acids. Trimming removed 2 bases from V and 0 bases from J; junction bases left unmatched: 11. Germline CDR1 reads LGHNA; CDR2 reads YNFKEQ. The CDR3 is CASSQSPGTGAATNEKLFF. CDR3 bases: TGTGCCAGCAGCCAATCCCCCGGGACAGGCGCGGCAACTAATGAAAAACTGTTTTTT.

The CDR3 DNA reads TGTGCCAGCAGCTTGCTCCCCGGGTGGGACAGGTCCTACGAGCAGTACGTC. This encodes CASSLLPGWDRSYEQYV. The rearrangement links TRBV7-2 to TRBJ2-7; 8 bases map to TRBD1. With V trimmed by 3 bases and J by 1 base, 11 bases remained unmatched. The V gene's germline CDR1 is SGHTA and CDR2 FQGNSA. The CDR3 totals 17 residues.

On this clone itself: The junction does not match germline at one end; this may be a read error. The DNA for the CDR3 is TGTGCCAGCAGCTTGGGGGTTGACAGGGGGACCCGATTT. Translated, it gives CASSLGVDRGTRF. V and J are TRBV5-5 and TRBJ1-1; TRBD1 agrees at 9 bases. The germline CDR1 and CDR2 sequences are SGHKS and YYEKEE (reference sequence). The CDR3 has 13 residues.

V usage is TRBV4-1 and J usage is TRBJ1-1, with D possibly TRBD1 on 5 matching bases. The CDR3 runs to 11 residues. Between the trimmed V and J ends, which lost 4 bases and 9 bases, there was a span of 9 bases. Germline V gene lookup returns CDR1 MGHRA and CDR2 YSYEKL. The CDR3 reads CASSLGAQAFF. CDR3 DNA sequence: TGCGCCAGCAGCCTCGGGGCCCAAGCTTTCTTT.

This clone has more than one count but fewer than ten. This chain uses TRBV30 with TRBJ2-7, with D tentatively TRBD2 (5 bases). The V end was cut by 0 bases, the J end by 3 bases, with 12 bases between. CDR3 length equals 14 residues. Germline V CDR1 and CDR2: GTSNPN, SVGIG (reference sequence). The CDR3 sequence is CAWSVHPAVYEQYF. The CDR3 DNA sequence: TGTGCCTGGAGTGTACACCCAGCGGTCTACGAGCAGTACTTC. Filled out from reference TRBV30 and TRBJ2-7, the complete variable domain reads SQTIHQWPATLVQPVGSPLSLECTVEGTSNPNLYWYRQAAGRGLQLLFYSVGIGQISSEVPQNLSASRPQDRQFILSSKKLLLSDSGFYLCAWSVHPAVYEQYFGPGTRLTVT.

This chain links TRBV7-9 with TRBJ1-1; 11 bases align to TRBD1. From germline, CDR1 is SEHNR and CDR2 FQNEAQ (reference sequence). The ends lost 5 bases at V and 6 bases at J; junction bases unmatched: 5. This CDR3 has 14 residues. The CDR3 DNA reads as TGTGCCAGCAGCCAAGGACAGGGGGCCTCTGAAGCTTTCTTT. Its translation: CASSQGQGASEAFF.

The chain employs TRBV2 and TRBJ1-6; no firm D call. Germline values: CDR1 SNHLY, CDR2 FYNNEI. There are 11 residues in the CDR3. Trimming left V 7 bases short and J 5 bases short, with 3 bases between. The CDR3: CASKDNSPLHF. The DNA of the CDR3 is TGTGCCAGCAAAGATAATTCACCCCTCCACTTT.

Of note for this clone: Germline is not matched at one junction end, which may reflect a read error. This chain uses TRBV29-1 with TRBJ2-3; D possibly corresponds to TRBD1 (6 bases). In germline, CDR1 is SQVTM, CDR2 ANQGSEA. The CDR3 consists of 15 residues. Written as DNA, the CDR3 is TGCAGCATTGAAGGTAGCAGGGGATTCACAGATACGCAGTATTTT. This encodes CSIEGSRGFTDTQYF.

The rearrangement uses TRBV4-1 and TRBJ1-1; no clear D. V was shortened by 1 base and J by 4 bases, with 4 bases between the two germline ends. The CDR3 covers 12 residues. CDR1 is MGHRA and CDR2 is YSYEKL in the germline V gene. CDR3 loop: CASSQALTEAFF. For the CDR3, the DNA is TGCGCCAGCAGCCAAGCCCTCACTGAAGCTTTCTTT.

This clone was observed a handful of times. The chain uses TRBV7-9 and TRBJ2-2; 7 positions agree with TRBD1. CDR3 length: 15 residues. The germline V gene encodes CDR1 SEHNR and CDR2 FQNEAQ (reference sequence). V lost 5 bases to trimming and J lost 2 bases; unmatched junction nucleotides: 5. CDR3 nucleotides: TGTGCCAGCAGCCCCGACAGGGCCAACACCGGGGAGCTGTTTTTT. Translated, it gives CASSPDRANTGELFF.

In DNA form, the CDR3 reads TGTGCCAGCAGCTCCATTCTAGCGGGAGATCGGTACGAGCAGTACTTC. Its protein product is CASSSILAGDRYEQYF. The rearrangement links TRBV6-2 or TRBV6-3 to TRBJ2-7; 10 bases line up with TRBD2. The CDR3 has 16 amino acids. Germline V gene data show CDR1 as MNHEY and CDR2 as SVGEGT. J gave up 4 bases and V 6 bases, and 12 bases lay outside the gene matches.

V gene TRBV4-1 combines with J gene TRBJ1-5; D ambiguous. CDR3 length equals 15 residues. The V and J ends lost 0 bases and 5 bases respectively, with 11 bases between them. Per germline, CDR1 MGHRA and CDR2 YSYEKL. The DNA of the CDR3 is TGCGCCAGCAGCCAAGATCCCCGAAGAGATCAGCCCCAGCATTTT. It translates to CASSQDPRRDQPQHF.

The chain uses TRBV2 and TRBJ2-7; D might be TRBD1 (6 bases). The CDR3 is made up of 12 amino acids. CDR1 is SNHLY, CDR2 FYNNEI, per germline. Trimming took off 6 bases at V and 2 bases at J, with 8 bases between the two ends. The CDR3, as DNA: TGTGCCAGCAGGAGGGACACCTACGAGCAGTACGTC. Translated, it gives CASRRDTYEQYV.

The chain is built from TRBV7-3 and TRBJ2-5, with TRBD2 matching 10 bases. The CDR3 is made up of 15 amino acids. V trimming: 5 bases; J trimming: 2 bases; junction bases outside the gene matches: 5. Germline CDR1 is SGHTA and CDR2 is FQGTGA. The CDR3 reads CASSMTSGSQETQYF. CDR3 DNA: TGTGCCAGCAGCATGACTAGCGGGTCTCAAGAGACCCAGTACTTC.

V gene TRBV7-3 combines with J gene TRBJ1-5, with D possibly TRBD1 on 5 matching bases. Trimming removed 2 bases from V and 7 bases from J, with 9 bases in between. The germline CDR1 and CDR2 sequences are SGHTA and FQGTGA. The CDR3 is 13 residues long. The CDR3 sequence is CASSLGAGQPQHF. CDR3 nucleotide sequence: TGTGCCAGCAGCTTAGGGGCGGGCCAGCCCCAGCATTTT. The full variable domain, in which reference TRBV7-3 and TRBJ1-5 provide the parts outside the CDR3, is GAGVSQTPSNKVTEKGKYVELRCDPISGHTALYWYRQSLGQGPEFLIYFQGTGAADDSGLPNDRFFAVRPEGSVSTLKIQRTERGDSAVYLCASSLGAGQPQHFGDGTRLSIL.

This chain uses TRBV9 with TRBJ1-6, with D unclear. Germline CDR1 reads SGDLS; CDR2 reads YYNGEE. V was cut by 0 bases and J by 6 bases, with 1 base left in between. CDR3 size: 12 residues. The CDR3 DNA reads TGTGCCAGCAGCGTAGCTAATTCACCCCTCCACTTT. Translation: CASSVANSPLHF.

V gene TRBV25-1 combines with J gene TRBJ1-4; D remains unclear. The V gene's germline CDR1 is MGHDK and CDR2 SYGVNS. CDR3 length: 10 amino acids. V lost 4 bases, J lost 11 bases, and 5 bases lay in between. The CDR3 DNA sequence: TGTGCCAGCAGTGGTCTGAAACTGTTTTTT. Translation gives CASSGLKLFF.

The J gene is TRBJ2-2, the V gene TRBV21-1; TRBD1, as called in the table, went unchecked against the DNA. TRBV21-1 corresponds to a pseudogene. The CDR3 has 15 amino acids. The CDR3 loop is CASSKAGGYTGELFF. DNA for the CDR3: TGTGCCAGCAGCAAAGCAGGGGGCTACACCGGGGAGCTGTTTTTT.

The chain carries TRBV7-9 and TRBJ1-6; possible D gene TRBD1, 5 bases. With 3 bases removed from V and 7 bases from J, the gap between germline ends came to 10 bases. Germline CDR1 reads SEHNR; CDR2 reads FQNEAQ (reference sequence). The CDR3 has 14 residues. This CDR3 reads CASSFDRQNSPLHF. In DNA, the CDR3 is TGTGCCAGCAGCTTTGACCGACAGAATTCACCCCTCCACTTT.

The chain combines TRBV19 with TRBJ1-5; 9 bases are shared with TRBD1. Trimming cost V 4 bases and J 2 bases; bases outside gene matches: 6. The germline gives CDR1 LNHDA, CDR2 SQIVND (reference sequence). There are 16 residues in the CDR3. The CDR3 protein is CASSTLDRGGNQPQHF. The CDR3 coding sequence is TGTGCCAGTAGTACCCTAGACAGGGGGGGCAATCAGCCCCAGCATTTT.

The J gene is TRBJ1-6, the V gene TRBV28, with 9 positions matching TRBD1. The V gene's germline CDR1 is MDHEN and CDR2 SYDVKM. The trim removed 2 bases at V and 7 bases at J, leaving 3 bases unmatched. The CDR3 consists of 15 residues. CDR3 in DNA: TGTGCCAGCAGTTTAACCGGACAGGGGAATTCACCCCTCCACTTT. Its translation: CASSLTGQGNSPLHF. Variable domain in full (rest from reference TRBV28 and TRBJ1-6): DVKVTQSSRYLVKRTGEKVFLECVQDMDHENMFWYRQDPGLGLRLIYFSYDVKMKEKGDIPEGYSVSREKKERFSLILESASTNQTSMYLCASSLTGQGNSPLHFGNGTRLTVT.

The chain carries TRBV5-5 and TRBJ2-1; 9 nucleotides align to TRBD2. Germline V gene sequence: CDR1 SGHKS, CDR2 YYEKEE (reference sequence). Trimming cost V 4 bases and J 8 bases; bases outside gene matches: 13. The CDR3 sequence is 16 residues long. The CDR3 here is CASSVPLAGSPHEQFF. Here the CDR3 DNA reads TGTGCCAGCAGCGTACCCCTAGCGGGATCTCCACATGAGCAGTTCTTC.

The rearrangement uses TRBV27 and TRBJ1-3; D gene uncertain. The V end lost 6 bases, the J end lost 6 bases, and 12 bases lay between the germline ends. The CDR3 has 13 residues. Germline V gives CDR1 MNHEY, CDR2 SMNVEV (reference sequence). This chain's CDR3 is CASSRATSNTIYF. CDR3 bases: TGTGCCAGCAGCCGGGCCACGTCAAACACCATATATTTT.

This chain uses TRBV3-1 (or the pseudogene TRBV3-2) with TRBJ2-4; 8 nucleotides agree with TRBD1. This CDR3 has 13 residues. Germline V gene lookup returns CDR1 LGHDT and CDR2 YNNKEL (reference sequence). Losses at the gene ends were 4 bases for V and 6 bases for J; bases not matched to a gene: 2. The CDR3 sequence is CASSPGQGNIQYF. The CDR3 DNA is TGTGCCAGCAGCCCAGGACAGGGAAACATTCAGTACTTC.

V gene TRBV21-1 combines with J gene TRBJ2-7; TRBD1, the table's D call, lacks a check against the DNA. TRBV21-1 is tagged as a pseudogene. This CDR3 is 16 amino acids long. CDR3 coding DNA: TGTGCCAGCAGCAAATTACAAGGACAGGGAACCTACGAGCAGTACGTC. Translation gives CASSKLQGQGTYEQYV.

The V gene is TRBV11-3, the J gene TRBJ2-3, with D possibly matching TRBD2 (6 bases). Trimming shortened V by 1 base and J by 6 bases, and 14 bases separated the two germline ends. Per germline, CDR1 SGHNT and CDR2 YENEEA. CDR3 length equals 15 residues. The CDR3 nucleotides are TGTGCCAGCAGCTTAGGGGGGATCAGCGGGGATACGCAGTATTTT. Translating gives CASSLGGISGDTQYF.

This CDR3 is CASSDRGGNTEAFF. The CDR3, as DNA: TGTGCCAGCAGTGACCGAGGGGGGAACACTGAAGCTTTCTTT. The chain links TRBV6-1 to TRBJ1-1; perhaps TRBD1 as D (6 bases). This CDR3 is built from 14 residues. CDR1 is MNHNS and CDR2 is SASEGT in the germline V gene. The V end was cut by 3 bases, the J end by 1 base, with 9 bases between.

Here the CDR3 reads CASSLKRDRGHTEAFF. The DNA of the CDR3 is TGTGCCAGCAGCCTGAAAAGGGACAGGGGGCACACTGAAGCTTTCTTT. This chain uses TRBV21-1 with TRBJ1-1; the table's TRBD1 call for D was not verified on the DNA. TRBV21-1 is marked as a pseudogene. CDR3 size: 16 residues.

The chain has TRBV5-4 and TRBJ2-1, with a tentative D call TRBD2 (6 bases). Germline V gene sequence: CDR1 SGHNT, CDR2 YYREEE (reference sequence). Trimming left V 0 bases short and J 0 bases short, with 7 bases between. The CDR3 is made up of 15 amino acids. The CDR3 region has the DNA TGTGCCAGCAGCTTGGATAGCGGCTCCTACAATGAGCAGTTCTTC. This codes for CASSLDSGSYNEQFF.